Listed here are 32 T cell receptor beta chains from one sample, sequenced in a study of blood T cell repertoires in COVID-19. TCRdb's copy holds only in-frame clones and misses some; the assay was immunoSEQ multiplex PCR. Of 90,000 to 120,000 clones listed, about four fifths are singletons. The sample comprised peripheral blood. The receptors derive from a woman between 70 and 85 years old with acute or convalescent COVID-19.

The chain couples TRBV5-8 to TRBJ1-2, with D hard to call. The V gene lost 2 bases and the J gene lost 4 bases, with 15 bases spanning the gap. This CDR3 region has 15 residues. Germline CDR1 and CDR2: SGHTS and YDEGEE. Here the CDR3 reads CASSLYPSDSYGYTF. The DNA of the CDR3 is TGTGCCAGCAGCTTATACCCCTCAGATTCCTATGGCTACACCTTC.

The J gene is TRBJ2-3, the V gene TRBV5-1; TRBD2 is a possible D gene (5 bases). The CDR3 has 16 residues. Germline assignment: CDR1 SGHRS and CDR2 YFSETQ. V gave up 1 base and J gave up 2 bases, with 14 bases separating them. The CDR3 sequence is CASSLMEAEATDTQYF. DNA for the CDR3: TGCGCCAGCAGCTTGATGGAGGCCGAGGCCACAGATACGCAGTATTTT.

The chain has TRBV18 and TRBJ2-5; 9 bases match TRBD1. From germline, CDR1 is KGHSH and CDR2 LQKENI. The CDR3 runs 13 residues. Trimming took 6 bases from V and 5 from J; bases not matched to a gene: 4. Written as DNA, the CDR3 is TGTGCCAGCTCCCCCGGGACAGGGGAGACCCAGTACTTC. Protein: CASSPGTGETQYF.

The chain's CDR3 is CSADGDNEQFF. The CDR3, as DNA: TGCAGTGCTGACGGGGACAATGAGCAGTTCTTC. The chain is built from TRBV20-1 and TRBJ2-1, with a tentative D call TRBD2 (5 bases). The CDR3 is 11 residues long. Germline V gene lookup returns CDR1 DFQATT and CDR2 SNEGSKA (reference sequence). Trimming left V 5 bases short and J 5 bases short, with 7 bases between.

The V and J genes are TRBV7-2 and TRBJ2-1; possibly TRBD2 for D (5 bases). CDR1 is SGHTA, CDR2 FQGNSA, per germline. With 3 bases removed from V and 0 bases from J, the gap between germline ends came to 9 bases. The CDR3 spans 15 residues. The CDR3 protein is CASSFGVNSYNEQFF. The CDR3 DNA follows: TGTGCCAGCAGCTTCGGGGTAAACTCCTACAATGAGCAGTTCTTC.

A few counts support this clone. The J gene is TRBJ1-3, the V gene TRBV6-5; 8 bases line up with TRBD1. Germline CDR1 is MNHEY and CDR2 is SVGAGI. Unmatched junction bases numbered 6, after V lost 6 bases and J lost 2 bases. This CDR3 has 15 residues. CDR3 bases: TGTGCCAGCAGGCGGGGACAGGAACCTGGAAACACCATATATTTT. Amino acid sequence: CASRRGQEPGNTIYF.

The rearrangement links TRBV7-8 to TRBJ1-4; D is possibly TRBD1 (5 bases). Germline values: CDR1 SGHVS, CDR2 FQNEAQ. V was pared by 6 bases and J by 8 bases, with 16 bases between. This CDR3 comprises 14 residues. CDR3 DNA: TGTGCCAGCAGTTTTGGGACTCGAGGGGAAAAACTGTTTTTT. Protein product: CASSFGTRGEKLFF. The variable domain in full, with the rest retrieved from reference TRBV7-8 and TRBJ1-4, is GAGVSQSPRYKVAKRGQDVALRCDPISGHVSLFWYQQALGQGPEFLTYFQNEAQLDKSGLPSDRFFAERPEGSVSTLKIQRTQQEDSAVYLCASSFGTRGEKLFFGSGTQLSVL.

The J gene is TRBJ1-2, the V gene TRBV9; 11 bases line up with TRBD1. J was trimmed by 7 bases and V by 6 bases; bases with no gene match: 8. There are 14 residues in the CDR3. In germline, CDR1 is SGDLS, CDR2 YYNGEE. CDR3 DNA: TGTGCCAGCACCCCTGGGACAGGGGGTTTTGGCTACACCTTC. Its translation is CASTPGTGGFGYTF.

This clone occurred a few times. This chain links TRBV28 with TRBJ1-5, with 7 bases aligning to TRBD1. V lost 6 bases and J lost 0; bases outside the gene matches: 5. This CDR3 has 15 amino acids. CDR1 is MDHEN and CDR2 is SYDVKM in the germline V gene. The CDR3 reads CASSPTGLSNQPQHF. In DNA, the CDR3 is TGTGCCAGCAGCCCGACAGGGCTTAGCAATCAGCCCCAGCATTTT.

The chain combines TRBV5-1 with TRBJ1-2, with 8 bases matching TRBD1. V was clipped by 5 bases and J by 7 bases; unmatched bases: 7. The CDR3 is made up of 13 amino acids. Germline loops: CDR1 SGHRS, CDR2 YFSETQ. The CDR3 DNA reads as TGCGCCAGCAGAGCCGGGACAGGTGGTGGCTACACCTTC. Translated, it gives CASRAGTGGGYTF.

The chain combines TRBV19 with TRBJ1-2; TRBD1 aligns across 7 bases. Germline CDR1 reads LNHDA; CDR2 reads SQIVND (reference sequence). The V segment lost 3 bases and the J segment 4 bases; nucleotides outside the gene matches: 2. This CDR3 is built from 13 residues. CDR3 nucleotides: TGTGCCAGTAGTATGAGGACAGGCTATGGCTACACCTTC. This translates into CASSMRTGYGYTF.

The chain couples TRBV28 to TRBJ1-6; D call uncertain. Germline V gene data show CDR1 as MDHEN and CDR2 as SYDVKM. Trimming left V 7 bases short and J 10 bases short, with 20 bases between. The CDR3 covers 15 residues. The CDR3 region is CASTFSEGKMSPLHF. In DNA, the CDR3 is TGTGCCAGCACTTTTAGTGAGGGAAAAATGTCACCCCTCCACTTT. Full variable domain (rest looked up from reference TRBV28 and TRBJ1-6): DVKVTQSSRYLVKRTGEKVFLECVQDMDHENMFWYRQDPGLGLRLIYFSYDVKMKEKGDIPEGYSVSREKKERFSLILESASTNQTSMYLCASTFSEGKMSPLHFGNGTRLTVT.

V usage is TRBV11-2 and J usage is TRBJ1-6, with 8 bases that match TRBD1. In germline, CDR1 is SGHAT, CDR2 FQNNGV. The CDR3 consists of 15 residues. Trimming removed 2 bases from V and 7 bases from J; junction bases left unmatched: 4. In DNA, the CDR3 is TGTGCCAGCAGCTTACAGGGGGCGCGGAATTCACCCCTCCACTTT. This encodes CASSLQGARNSPLHF.

V usage is TRBV24-1 and J usage is TRBJ1-2; 8 positions agree with TRBD1. Germline V gene sequence: CDR1 KGHDR, CDR2 SFDVKD. V lost 4 bases, J lost 6 bases, and 6 bases stayed unmatched. The CDR3 length is 14 residues. CDR3 protein: CATSESQGVNGYTF. CDR3 bases: TGTGCCACCAGTGAATCACAGGGGGTGAATGGCTACACCTTC.

The rearrangement uses TRBV5-6 and TRBJ1-3, with a weak D call TRBD1 (5 bases). This CDR3 is built from 17 residues. V gave up 0 bases and J gave up 0 bases, with 13 bases separating them. Germline CDR1 reads SGHDT; CDR2 reads YYEEEE. For the CDR3, the DNA is TGTGCCAGCAGCTTGGCCCGACAGATAGCCTCTGGAAACACCATATATTTT. Protein sequence: CASSLARQIASGNTIYF. Full variable domain (missing parts from reference TRBV5-6 and TRBJ1-3): DAGVTQSPTHLIKTRGQQVTLRCSPKSGHDTVSWYQQALGQGPQFIFQYYEEEERQRGNFPDRFSGHQFPNYSSELNVNALLLGDSALYLCASSLARQIASGNTIYFGEGSWLTVV.

The chain couples TRBV7-9 to TRBJ1-2, with 9 bases that match TRBD1. With 2 bases clipped from V and 5 bases from J, the junction kept 6 bases outside the gene matches. CDR1 is SEHNR, CDR2 FQNEAQ, per germline (reference sequence). The CDR3 length is 15 residues. The CDR3 DNA follows: TGTGCCAGCAGCTTACAGGACAGGGGTCAATATGGCTACACCTTC. Its protein is CASSLQDRGQYGYTF.

This clone showed up just once. The chain carries TRBV10-1 and TRBJ2-1, with 10 nucleotides matching TRBD2. The germline V gene encodes CDR1 WNHNN and CDR2 SYGVQD (reference sequence). The junction had 5 bases not matched to a gene; V was cut back by 4 bases and J by 5 bases. The length of the CDR3 is 15 residues. CDR3 amino acids: CASSGSLAGDNEQFF. In DNA form, the CDR3 reads TGCGCCAGCAGTGGTAGTCTAGCGGGGGACAATGAGCAGTTCTTC.

The J gene is TRBJ1-1, the V gene TRBV25-1; D remains ambiguous. Looked up from germline, CDR1 is MGHDK and CDR2 is SYGVNS. Trimming left V 5 bases short and J 9 bases short, with 10 bases between. The CDR3 sequence is 11 residues long. DNA for the CDR3: TGTGCCAGCAGTCTTCAGGTTCAAGCTTTCTTT. Translating it yields CASSLQVQAFF.

The chain is built from TRBV20-1 and TRBJ2-7; 7 nucleotides align to TRBD2. From germline, CDR1 is DFQATT and CDR2 SNEGSKA (reference sequence). V lost 5 bases, J lost 4 bases, and 2 bases stayed unmatched. This CDR3 has 11 residues. CDR3 region: CSAGGDYEQYF. The CDR3 DNA follows: TGCAGTGCTGGGGGGGATTACGAGCAGTACTTC.

The J gene is TRBJ1-1, the V gene TRBV7-3, with 7 bases that match TRBD1. The CDR3 is made up of 13 amino acids. Losses at the gene ends were 3 bases for V and 3 bases for J; bases not matched to a gene: 1. Per germline, CDR1 SGHTA and CDR2 FQGTGA. The CDR3 sequence is CASSFTGDTEAFF. CDR3 DNA sequence: TGTGCCAGCAGCTTCACAGGGGACACTGAAGCTTTCTTT.

Only one count was recorded for this clone. The V and J genes are TRBV4-2 and TRBJ2-3, with a weak D call TRBD1 (5 bases). The CDR3 runs to 15 residues. V was cut by 0 bases and J by 2 bases, with 9 bases left in between. The germline gives CDR1 LGHNA, CDR2 YNFKEQ. The CDR3 DNA reads as TGTGCCAGCAGCCAAGATCAGGGTCCCACAGATACGCAGTATTTT. Residues: CASSQDQGPTDTQYF.

This clone was seen only once. This sequence joins TRBV28 and TRBJ2-5, with 10 bases matching TRBD1. With V trimmed by 8 bases and J by 4 bases, 10 bases remained unmatched. This CDR3 comprises 15 residues. CDR1 MDHEN and CDR2 SYDVKM come from the germline V gene. CDR3: CASGDRGRSGETQYF. The CDR3 DNA sequence: TGTGCCAGCGGGGACAGGGGACGTTCGGGAGAGACCCAGTACTTC.

V is TRBV10-3 and J is TRBJ1-2; D remains ambiguous. In germline, CDR1 is ENHRY, CDR2 SYGVKD. V was clipped by 2 bases and J by 2 bases, with 9 bases between them. The CDR3 runs 14 residues. CDR3 nucleotides: TGTGCCATCAGTGAGCTCGGAGGAAACTATGGCTACACCTTC. It is translated as CAISELGGNYGYTF.

The chain joins TRBV10-3 to TRBJ1-2, with D perhaps matching TRBD1 (6 bases). The CDR3 length is 12 residues. Trimming removed 8 bases from V and 2 bases from J, with 9 bases in between. Germline assignment: CDR1 ENHRY and CDR2 SYGVKD. This CDR3 reads CAIAGANYGYTF. The CDR3 DNA follows: TGTGCCATCGCAGGGGCCAACTATGGCTACACCTTC.

This chain links TRBV4-2 with TRBJ2-5; 10 positions match TRBD1. CDR1 and CDR2 (germline): LGHNA, YNFKEQ. This CDR3 is 15 amino acids long. V shed 5 bases, J shed 4 bases, and the junction held 7 bases outside the gene matches. Here the CDR3 DNA reads TGTGCCAGCAGCAAGGGACAGGGGTCGGGAGAGACCCAGTACTTC. Translating gives CASSKGQGSGETQYF.

The V call is TRBV4-1, the J call TRBJ1-1; D perhaps matches TRBD1 (6 bases). Trimming took off 4 bases at V and 1 base at J, with 19 bases between the two ends. Germline assignment: CDR1 MGHRA and CDR2 YSYEKL. CDR3 length equals 17 residues. CDR3 sequence (DNA): TGCGCCAGCAGCCTTCAAGGTCGGCAGGGGTGGAACACTGAAGCTTTCTTT. It translates to CASSLQGRQGWNTEAFF.

The genes are TRBV5-1 and TRBJ2-7; 10 positions match TRBD2. The CDR3 sequence is 14 residues long. Trimming cost V 0 bases and J 3 bases; bases outside gene matches: 0. Germline loops: CDR1 SGHRS, CDR2 YFSETQ. The CDR3 reads CASSLGTSGYEQYF. For the CDR3, the DNA is TGCGCCAGCAGCTTGGGGACTAGCGGCTACGAGCAGTACTTC.

The J gene is TRBJ2-5, the V gene TRBV28, with TRBD2 as a possible D gene (8 bases). V gave up 4 bases and J gave up 5 bases, with 17 bases separating them. CDR1 MDHEN and CDR2 SYDVKM come from the germline V gene. The CDR3 sequence is 15 residues long. The chain's CDR3 is CASSSPGQRGETQYF. In DNA form, the CDR3 reads TGTGCCAGCAGTTCCCCGGGACAGCGGGGGGAGACCCAGTACTTC.

In this sample, this clone turned up a few times. This chain uses TRBV28 with TRBJ1-3; a weak D match, TRBD1 (6 bases). CDR1 is MDHEN, CDR2 SYDVKM, per germline. The CDR3 spans 17 residues. Trimming pared 2 bases from V and 2 bases from J, leaving 16 bases between. CDR3 nucleotides: TGTGCCAGCAGTTTAAAGGGGAGGGGGTGGACTGGAAACACCATATATTTT. Amino acid sequence: CASSLKGRGWTGNTIYF.

The rearrangement links TRBV3-1 (or the pseudogene TRBV3-2) to TRBJ2-1; TRBD2 might be the D (5 bases). The CDR3 loop spans 15 amino acids. V shed 1 base and J shed 7 bases, with 14 bases lying between them. Germline CDR1 LGHDT, CDR2 YNNKEL (reference sequence). CDR3 nucleotide sequence: TGTGCCAGCAGCCAAGTAGCCGGGAAAACGAATGAGCAGTTCTTC. Its protein product is CASSQVAGKTNEQFF.

The rearrangement links TRBV7-6 to TRBJ1-3, with a possible D match to TRBD1 (5 bases). The CDR3 extends over 14 amino acids. The germline CDR1 and CDR2 sequences are SGHVS and FNYEAQ. The V gene lost 1 base and the J gene lost 2 bases, with 6 bases spanning the gap. The CDR3 DNA sequence: TGTGCCAGCAGCTTAGGGGGCACTGGAAACACCATATATTTT. It translates to CASSLGGTGNTIYF.

CDR3 in amino acids: CASSPTTNGEAFF. The CDR3 DNA follows: TGCGCCAGCAGCCCGACAACGAACGGTGAAGCTTTCTTT. This chain connects TRBV5-1 to TRBJ1-1; D uncertain. Germline loops: CDR1 SGHRS, CDR2 YFSETQ. V dropped 4 bases and J dropped 7 bases, with 14 bases sitting between them. The CDR3 spans 13 residues. Supplemented by reference TRBV5-1 and TRBJ1-1, the full variable domain reads KAGVTQTPRYLIKTRGQQVTLSCSPISGHRSVSWYQQTPGQGLQFLFEYFSETQRNKGNFPGRFSGRQFSNSRSEMNVSTLELGDSALYLCASSPTTNGEAFFGQGTRLTVV.